What follows is one TCR beta chain and its context. The data derive from a study of blood T cell repertoires in COVID-19. Generated by immunoSEQ multiplex PCR, the TCRdb table keeps only in-frame clones and is missing some. This sample yields 150,000 to 200,000 clones, of which about 80% are seen a single time; about 2.7% belongs to the top ten. The CDR3 runs 13 residues. Sequencing was performed on peripheral blood. The receptor's source is a human donor with acute or convalescent COVID-19. The donor label of this sample is uncertain. This chain uses TRBV21-1 with TRBJ1-2; TRBD1 is the table's D call and was not checked against the DNA. TRBV21-1 is described as a pseudogene. The CDR3 nucleotides are TGTGCCAGCACCCAGACAGGGTGGCGTGGCTACACCTTC. Translation: CASTQTGWRGYTF.